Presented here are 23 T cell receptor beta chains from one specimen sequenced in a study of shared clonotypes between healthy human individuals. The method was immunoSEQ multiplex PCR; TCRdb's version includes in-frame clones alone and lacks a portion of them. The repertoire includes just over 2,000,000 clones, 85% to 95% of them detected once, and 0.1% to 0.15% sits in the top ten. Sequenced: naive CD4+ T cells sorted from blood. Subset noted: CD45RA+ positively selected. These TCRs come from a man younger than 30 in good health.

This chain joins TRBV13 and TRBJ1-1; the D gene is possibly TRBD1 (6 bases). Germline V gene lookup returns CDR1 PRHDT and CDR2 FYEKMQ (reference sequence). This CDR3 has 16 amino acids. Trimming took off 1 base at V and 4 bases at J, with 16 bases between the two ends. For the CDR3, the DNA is TGTGCCAGCAGCTTAGAGGGCAGGGGACGGCTCACTGAAGCTTTCTTT. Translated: CASSLEGRGRLTEAFF.

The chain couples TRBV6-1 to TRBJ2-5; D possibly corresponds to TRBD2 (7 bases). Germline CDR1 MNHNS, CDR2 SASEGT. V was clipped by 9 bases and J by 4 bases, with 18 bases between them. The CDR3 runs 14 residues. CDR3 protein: CASRRGQDRETQYF. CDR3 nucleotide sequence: TGTGCCAGTAGGCGGGGGCAAGATCGAGAGACCCAGTACTTC.

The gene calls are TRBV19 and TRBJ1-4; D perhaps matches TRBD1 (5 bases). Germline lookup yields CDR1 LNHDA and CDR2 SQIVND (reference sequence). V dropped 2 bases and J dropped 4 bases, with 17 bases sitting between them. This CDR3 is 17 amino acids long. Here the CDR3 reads CASSIPPGGTHNEKLFF. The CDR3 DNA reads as TGTGCCAGTAGTATACCGCCCGGAGGGACCCATAATGAAAAACTGTTTTTT. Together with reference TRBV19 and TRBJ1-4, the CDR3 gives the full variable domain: DGGITQSPKYLFRKEGQNVTLSCEQNLNHDAMYWYRQDPGQGLRLIYYSQIVNDFQKGDIAEGYSVSREKKESFPLTVTSAQKNPTAFYLCASSIPPGGTHNEKLFFGSGTQLSVL.

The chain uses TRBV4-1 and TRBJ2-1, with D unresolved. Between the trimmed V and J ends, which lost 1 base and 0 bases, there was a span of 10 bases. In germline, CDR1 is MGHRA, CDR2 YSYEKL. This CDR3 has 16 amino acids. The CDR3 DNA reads TGCGCCAGCAGCCAAGGATCACAGAGCTCCTACAATGAGCAGTTCTTC. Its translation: CASSQGSQSSYNEQFF.

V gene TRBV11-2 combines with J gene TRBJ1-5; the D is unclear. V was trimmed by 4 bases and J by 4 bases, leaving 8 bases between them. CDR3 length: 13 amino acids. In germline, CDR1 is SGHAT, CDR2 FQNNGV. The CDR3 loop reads CASSSYLNQPQHF. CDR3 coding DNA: TGTGCCAGCAGCTCCTACTTAAATCAGCCCCAGCATTTT.

CDR3: CASSFGDRGRQETQYF. The CDR3 DNA sequence: TGCGCCAGCAGCTTCGGAGACAGGGGGCGGCAAGAGACCCAGTACTTC. V gene TRBV5-1 combines with J gene TRBJ2-5; 10 bases are shared with TRBD1. This CDR3 spans 16 amino acids. Trimming removed 2 bases from V and 2 bases from J; junction bases left unmatched: 6. CDR1 SGHRS and CDR2 YFSETQ come from the germline V gene.

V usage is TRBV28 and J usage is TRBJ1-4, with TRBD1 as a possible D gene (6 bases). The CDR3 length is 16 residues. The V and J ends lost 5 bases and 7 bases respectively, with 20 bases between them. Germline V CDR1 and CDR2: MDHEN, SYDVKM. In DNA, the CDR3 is TGTGCCAGCAGTCCCCCGGGGGGGCGAGGTAGTGAAAAACTGTTTTTT. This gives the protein CASSPPGGRGSEKLFF.

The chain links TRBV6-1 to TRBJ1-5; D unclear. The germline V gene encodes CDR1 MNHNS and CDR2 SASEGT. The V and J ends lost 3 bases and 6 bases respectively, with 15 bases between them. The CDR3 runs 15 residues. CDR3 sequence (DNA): TGTGCCAGCAGTGACGACCCCGGACGGAGTCAGCCCCAGCATTTT. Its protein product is CASSDDPGRSQPQHF.

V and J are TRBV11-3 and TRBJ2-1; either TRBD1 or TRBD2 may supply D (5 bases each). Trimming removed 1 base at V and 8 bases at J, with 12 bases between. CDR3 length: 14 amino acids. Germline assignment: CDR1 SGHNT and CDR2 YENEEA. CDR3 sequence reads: CASSLGDPGDEQFF. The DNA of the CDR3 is TGTGCCAGCAGCTTAGGGGACCCTGGGGATGAGCAGTTCTTC.

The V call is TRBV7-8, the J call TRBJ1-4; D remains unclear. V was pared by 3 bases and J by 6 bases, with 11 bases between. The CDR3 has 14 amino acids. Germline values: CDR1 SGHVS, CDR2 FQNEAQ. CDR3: CASSFLEEDEKLFF. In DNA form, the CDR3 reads TGTGCCAGCAGCTTTTTAGAGGAGGATGAAAAACTGTTTTTT.

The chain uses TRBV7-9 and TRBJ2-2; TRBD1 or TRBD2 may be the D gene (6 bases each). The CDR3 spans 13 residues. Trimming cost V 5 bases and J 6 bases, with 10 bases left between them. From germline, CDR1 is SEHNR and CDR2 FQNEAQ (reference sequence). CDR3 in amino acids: CASSTGAAGELFF. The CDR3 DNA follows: TGTGCCAGCAGCACGGGGGCGGCCGGGGAGCTGTTTTTT.

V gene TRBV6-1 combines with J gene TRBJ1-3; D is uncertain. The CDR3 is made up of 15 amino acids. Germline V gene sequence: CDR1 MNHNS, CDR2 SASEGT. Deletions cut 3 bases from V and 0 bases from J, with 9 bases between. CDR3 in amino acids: CASSEGGYSGNTIYF. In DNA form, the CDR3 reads TGTGCCAGCAGTGAGGGAGGATACTCTGGAAACACCATATATTTT.

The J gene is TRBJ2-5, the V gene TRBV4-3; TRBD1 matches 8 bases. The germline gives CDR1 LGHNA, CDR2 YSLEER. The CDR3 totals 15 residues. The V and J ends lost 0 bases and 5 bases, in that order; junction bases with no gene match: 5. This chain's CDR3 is CASSQDQGAYETQYF. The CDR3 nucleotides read TGCGCCAGCAGCCAAGATCAGGGGGCGTATGAGACCCAGTACTTC.

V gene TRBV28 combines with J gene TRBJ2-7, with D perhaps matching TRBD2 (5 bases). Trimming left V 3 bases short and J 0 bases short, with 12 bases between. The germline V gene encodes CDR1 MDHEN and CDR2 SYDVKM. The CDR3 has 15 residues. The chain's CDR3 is CASSLSRGSSYEQYF. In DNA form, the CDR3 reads TGTGCCAGCAGTTTGTCTCGGGGAAGCTCCTACGAGCAGTACTTC.

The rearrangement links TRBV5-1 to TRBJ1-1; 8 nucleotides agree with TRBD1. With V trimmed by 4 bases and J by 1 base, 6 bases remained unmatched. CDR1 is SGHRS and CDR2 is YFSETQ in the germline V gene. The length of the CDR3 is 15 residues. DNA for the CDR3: TGCGCCAGCAGCAGGAACGGACAGGGGAACACTGAAGCTTTCTTT. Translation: CASSRNGQGNTEAFF.

The CDR3 here is CAISAVAGQETQYF. The CDR3 DNA is TGTGCCATCAGTGCGGTAGCGGGGCAAGAGACCCAGTACTTC. The V gene is TRBV10-3, the J gene TRBJ2-5; 8 bases are shared with TRBD2. J lost 2 bases, V lost 4 bases, and 3 bases had no gene match. CDR1 ENHRY and CDR2 SYGVKD come from the germline V gene. The CDR3 extends over 14 amino acids.

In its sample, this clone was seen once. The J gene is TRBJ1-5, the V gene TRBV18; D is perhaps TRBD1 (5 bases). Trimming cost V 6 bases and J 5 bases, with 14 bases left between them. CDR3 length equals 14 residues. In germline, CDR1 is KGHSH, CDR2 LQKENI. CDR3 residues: CASSAAGTDQPQHF. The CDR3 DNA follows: TGTGCCAGCTCGGCTGCCGGGACTGATCAGCCCCAGCATTTT.

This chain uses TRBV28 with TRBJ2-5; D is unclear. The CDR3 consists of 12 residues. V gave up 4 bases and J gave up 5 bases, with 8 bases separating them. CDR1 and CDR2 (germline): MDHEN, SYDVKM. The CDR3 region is CASSSRVETQYF. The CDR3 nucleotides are TGTGCCAGCAGTTCACGAGTGGAGACCCAGTACTTC.

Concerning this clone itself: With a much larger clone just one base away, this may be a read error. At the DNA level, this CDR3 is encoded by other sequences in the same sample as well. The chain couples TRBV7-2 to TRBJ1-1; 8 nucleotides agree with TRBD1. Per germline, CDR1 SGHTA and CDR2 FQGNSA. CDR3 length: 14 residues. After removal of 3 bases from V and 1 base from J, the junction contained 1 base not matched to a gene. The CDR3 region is CASSFGQGNTEAFF. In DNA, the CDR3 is TGTGCCAGCAGCTTTGGACAGGGGAACACTGAAGCTTTCTTT.

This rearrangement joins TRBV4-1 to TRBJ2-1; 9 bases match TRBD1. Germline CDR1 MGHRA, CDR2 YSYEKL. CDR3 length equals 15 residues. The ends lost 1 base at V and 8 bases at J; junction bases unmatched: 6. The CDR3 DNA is TGCGCCAGCAGCCAAGGGGACAGGGAGAGGCATGAGCAGTTCTTC. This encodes CASSQGDRERHEQFF.

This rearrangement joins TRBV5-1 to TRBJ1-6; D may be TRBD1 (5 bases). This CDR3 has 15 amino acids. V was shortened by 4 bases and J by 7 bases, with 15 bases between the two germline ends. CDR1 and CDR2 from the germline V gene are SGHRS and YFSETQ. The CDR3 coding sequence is TGCGCCAGCAGCCCGATCCTTTCAGGGAATTCACCCCTCCACTTT. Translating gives CASSPILSGNSPLHF.

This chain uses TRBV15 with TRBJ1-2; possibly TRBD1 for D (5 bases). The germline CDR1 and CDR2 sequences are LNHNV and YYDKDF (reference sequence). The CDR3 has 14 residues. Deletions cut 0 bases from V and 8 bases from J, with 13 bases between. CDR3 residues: CATSRDLEGVGYTF. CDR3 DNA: TGTGCCACCAGCAGAGATCTTGAAGGGGTAGGCTACACCTTC.

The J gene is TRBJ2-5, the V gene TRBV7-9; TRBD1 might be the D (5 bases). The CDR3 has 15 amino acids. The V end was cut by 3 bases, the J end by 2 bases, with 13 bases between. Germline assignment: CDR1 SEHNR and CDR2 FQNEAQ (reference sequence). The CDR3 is CASSFGAGPQETQYF. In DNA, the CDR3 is TGTGCCAGCAGCTTTGGGGCAGGGCCACAAGAGACCCAGTACTTC.